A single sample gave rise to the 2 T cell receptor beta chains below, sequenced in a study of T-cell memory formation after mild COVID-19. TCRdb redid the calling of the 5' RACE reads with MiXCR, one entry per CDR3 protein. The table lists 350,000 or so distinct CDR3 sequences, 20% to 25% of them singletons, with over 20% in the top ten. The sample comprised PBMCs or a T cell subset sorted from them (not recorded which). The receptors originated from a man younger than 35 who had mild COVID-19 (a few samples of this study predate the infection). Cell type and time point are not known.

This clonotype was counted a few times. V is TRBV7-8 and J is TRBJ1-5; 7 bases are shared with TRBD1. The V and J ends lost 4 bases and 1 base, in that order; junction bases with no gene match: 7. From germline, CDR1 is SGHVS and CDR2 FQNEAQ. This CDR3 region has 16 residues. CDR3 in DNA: TGTGCCAGCAGCTCCGGTGGACAGGACAGCAATCAGCCCCAGCATTTT. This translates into CASSSGGQDSNQPQHF.

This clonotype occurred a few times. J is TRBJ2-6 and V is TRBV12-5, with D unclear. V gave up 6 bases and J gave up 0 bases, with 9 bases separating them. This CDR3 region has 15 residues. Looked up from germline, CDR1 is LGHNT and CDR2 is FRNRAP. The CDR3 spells CASGRRSSGANVLTF. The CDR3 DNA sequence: TGTGCTAGTGGCCGCAGGTCCTCTGGGGCCAACGTCCTGACTTTC. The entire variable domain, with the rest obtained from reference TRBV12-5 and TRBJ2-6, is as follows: DARVTQTPRHKVTEMGQEVTMRCQPILGHNTVFWYRQTMMQGLELLAYFRNRAPLDDSGMPKDRFSAEMPDATLATLKIQPSEPRDSAVYFCASGRRSSGANVLTFGAGSRLTVL.